The 22 T cell receptor beta chains presented below share a single source sample, sequenced in a study of T cells in Graves' hyperthyroidism and ophthalmopathy. Amplification yielded TCR beta CDR3 regions, with RNA transcripts as the source. The TCR CDR3 first-round RT-PCR relied on the HTBI primer set. TCRdb itself ran the multiplex PCR reads through MiXCR, one entry per CDR3 protein. The sample lists more than 300,000 distinct CDR3 sequences; approximately 18% were seen once. Sequencing was performed on blood. These receptors all stem from a woman between 25 and 40 years old with Graves' hyperthyroidism that later progressed to Graves' ophthalmopathy.

In its sample, this clonotype was seen many times. This chain uses TRBV6-1 with TRBJ2-3; D assignment may be TRBD1 or TRBD2 (5 bases each). The V and J ends lost 5 bases and 2 bases respectively, with 14 bases between them. Germline V gene data show CDR1 as MNHNS and CDR2 as SASEGT. This CDR3 comprises 15 residues. This chain's CDR3 is CASSFGTSDTDTQYF. The CDR3 nucleotides read TGTGCCAGCAGTTTCGGGACCAGCGACACAGATACGCAGTATTTT.

This clonotype was seen many times. The chain uses TRBV5-1 and TRBJ2-7; D may be TRBD1 (5 bases). CDR3 size: 14 residues. In germline, CDR1 is SGHRS, CDR2 YFSETQ. V lost 3 bases to trimming and J lost 5 bases, with 15 bases between them. CDR3 residues: CASSSGPGMHEQYF. DNA for the CDR3: TGCGCCAGCAGCTCTGGGCCAGGGATGCACGAGCAGTACTTC.

In the case of this clonotype: A much more abundant neighbour one base away suggests this may be a read error. The missing conserved phenylalanine or tryptophan at the end of this CDR3 makes a read error likely. This rearrangement joins TRBV6-2 or TRBV6-3 to TRBJ1-1, with D possibly matching TRBD1 (6 bases). In germline, CDR1 is MNHEY, CDR2 SVGEGT. This CDR3 comprises 14 residues. V was shortened by 5 bases and J by 2 bases, with 12 bases between the two germline ends. The CDR3 reads CASSRGQTNTEAFC. The CDR3 region has the DNA TGTGCCAGCAGTAGAGGACAGACCAACACTGAAGCTTTCTGT.

This clonotype was detected ten times or more. This sequence joins TRBV19 and TRBJ2-1; 10 nucleotides line up with TRBD2. The germline V gene has CDR1 LNHDA and CDR2 SQIVND (reference sequence). Trimming took 4 bases from V and 5 from J; bases not matched to a gene: 5. This CDR3 contains 15 residues. CDR3 DNA: TGTGCCAGTAGTAGCGTAGCGGGGGGTAACAATGAGCAGTTCTTC. Translation gives CASSSVAGGNNEQFF.

This clonotype was counted at least ten times. The V gene is TRBV12-3 or TRBV12-4, the J gene TRBJ1-5; no clear D gene. Trimming removed 3 bases at V and 3 bases at J, with 9 bases between. This CDR3 has 14 amino acids. DNA for the CDR3: TGTGCCAGCAGTTTGGGCCTGAACAATCAGCCCCAGCATTTT. Its protein product is CASSLGLNNQPQHF.

This clonotype was counted many times. The chain couples TRBV5-8 to TRBJ1-1; 7 positions agree with TRBD1. Germline V CDR1 and CDR2: SGHTS, YDEGEE. J lost 5 bases, V lost 2 bases, and 9 bases had no gene match. This CDR3 is 15 amino acids long. The CDR3 DNA follows: TGTGCCAGCAGCTTCCTACCGACAGGGAAGACTGAAGCTTTCTTT. Protein sequence: CASSFLPTGKTEAFF.

This clonotype has more than one count but fewer than ten. This rearrangement joins TRBV6-1 to TRBJ1-2, with D possibly TRBD1 on 6 matching bases. The germline gives CDR1 MNHNS, CDR2 SASEGT. CDR3 length: 13 residues. The V and J ends lost 7 bases and 6 bases respectively, with 15 bases between them. CDR3 sequence reads: CASTQSGGHGYTF. CDR3 DNA sequence: TGTGCCAGCACCCAAAGTGGGGGGCATGGCTACACCTTC.

The V gene is TRBV29-1, the J gene TRBJ1-3; 9 bases line up with TRBD1. Germline CDR1 reads SQVTM; CDR2 reads ANQGSEA. With 7 bases clipped from V and 3 bases from J, the junction kept 4 bases outside the gene matches. The CDR3 consists of 13 residues. CDR3 bases: TGCAGCGCGGGACAGGGTGGTGGAAACACCATATATTTT. Its protein is CSAGQGGGNTIYF. Complete variable domain (other parts from reference TRBV29-1 and TRBJ1-3): SAVISQKPSRDICQRGTSLTIQCQVDSQVTMMFWYRQQPGQSLTLIATANQGSEATYESGFVIDKFPISRPNLTFSTLTVSNMSPEDSSIYLCSAGQGGGNTIYFGEGSWLTVV.

This clonotype was counted a few times. The gene calls are TRBV20-1 and TRBJ2-3; TRBD2 aligns across 12 bases. V shed 3 bases and J 0 bases; nucleotides not matched to a gene: 4. This CDR3 has 16 amino acids. Per the germline V gene, CDR1 is DFQATT and CDR2 is SNEGSKA (reference sequence). The CDR3, as DNA: TGCAGTGCTAGCCCCGGACTAGCGGGAAGCACAGATACGCAGTATTTT. It specifies CSASPGLAGSTDTQYF.

This clonotype was observed a few times. With a much larger clone just one base away, this may be a read error. The genes are TRBV30 and TRBJ2-7; D is unclear. Trimming cost V 3 bases and J 5 bases, with 8 bases left between them. The CDR3 runs 11 residues. CDR1 GTSNPN and CDR2 SVGIG come from the germline V gene (reference sequence). The CDR3 DNA is TGTGCCTGGAGAGAAGGCCACGAGCAGTACTTC. Its protein is CAWREGHEQYF.

This clonotype came up many times. The chain uses TRBV20-1 and TRBJ2-5, with 7 bases matching TRBD1. J was trimmed by 5 bases and V by 4 bases; bases with no gene match: 10. Germline loops: CDR1 DFQATT, CDR2 SNEGSKA (reference sequence). The CDR3 is 14 residues long. The CDR3, as DNA: TGCAGTGCTAAAAGACAGGGCGGCTGGGAGACCCAGTACTTC. The encoded protein is CSAKRQGGWETQYF.

The chain combines TRBV20-1 with TRBJ1-1; 8 nucleotides line up with TRBD1. From germline, CDR1 is DFQATT and CDR2 SNEGSKA (reference sequence). Trimming removed 0 bases from V and 6 bases from J; junction bases left unmatched: 9. The CDR3 contains 15 residues. CDR3 loop: CSARDRQGASPEAFF. In DNA, the CDR3 is TGCAGTGCTAGAGATCGCCAGGGGGCGTCCCCTGAAGCTTTCTTT.

There are a few counts of this clonotype. This chain uses TRBV15 with TRBJ2-3, with D uncertain. In germline, CDR1 is LNHNV, CDR2 YYDKDF (reference sequence). V lost 0 bases and J 7 bases, leaving 8 bases between the germline ends. CDR3 size: 13 residues. The CDR3 reads CATSREVFNTQYF. CDR3 coding DNA: TGTGCCACCAGCAGAGAAGTTTTTAATACGCAGTATTTT.

The chain links TRBV6-1 to TRBJ2-2; maybe TRBD2 (5 bases). This CDR3 has 15 residues. Germline CDR1 is MNHNS and CDR2 is SASEGT. V was pared by 6 bases and J by 7 bases, with 18 bases between. The CDR3 DNA reads TGTGCCAGCAGCCTCTTTGTGAGGGCCGACGGGGAGCTGTTTTTT. This gives the protein CASSLFVRADGELFF.

In its sample, this clonotype was seen a few times. This chain uses TRBV5-6 with TRBJ2-7; D is undetermined. This CDR3 has 13 amino acids. The V end was cut by 4 bases, the J end by 1 base, with 9 bases between. Germline CDR1 and CDR2: SGHDT and YYEEEE. This CDR3 reads CASSPTPSYEQYF. Here the CDR3 DNA reads TGTGCCAGCAGCCCTACCCCTTCCTACGAGCAGTACTTC.

The CDR3 DNA is TGCAGTGCTAGAGATCCCACCGCCACAGATACGCAGTATTTT. The encoded protein is CSARDPTATDTQYF. The chain carries TRBV20-1 and TRBJ2-3; unclear D gene. The CDR3 has 14 residues. Germline CDR1 and CDR2: DFQATT and SNEGSKA (reference sequence). V lost 0 bases, J lost 2 bases, and 9 bases lay in between.

This clonotype came up many times. The chain couples TRBV12-3 or TRBV12-4 to TRBJ2-1; TRBD1 matches at 11 bases. Trimming took 4 bases from V and 2 from J; bases not matched to a gene: 1. CDR3 length equals 15 residues. This chain's CDR3 is CASSSGQGAYNEQFF. As DNA, the CDR3 is TGTGCCAGCAGTTCGGGACAGGGGGCCTACAATGAGCAGTTCTTC.

This clonotype was seen just once. A clone one base away is much larger, so this may be a read error. V gene TRBV18 combines with J gene TRBJ1-1; D unresolved. This CDR3 region has 12 residues. Germline-derived CDR1 and CDR2 are KGHSH and LQKENI. The DNA for the CDR3 is TGTGCCGGCTCACCTATTAACACTGAAGCTTTCTTT. Translated, it gives CAGSPINTEAFF. The variable domain in full, with the rest retrieved from reference TRBV18 and TRBJ1-1, is NAGVMQNPRHLVRRRGQEARLRCSPMKGHSHVYWYRQLPEEGLKFMVYLQKENIIDESGMPKERFSAEFPKEGPSILRIQQVVRGDSAAYFCAGSPINTEAFFGQGTRLTVV.

As to this clonotype: A junction end diverges from the germline sequence, so it may reflect a read error. This sequence joins TRBV7-2 and TRBJ1-4; D is possibly TRBD1 (5 bases). The CDR3 is 15 amino acids. CDR1 is SGHTA, CDR2 FQGNSA, per germline. CDR3 nucleotides: TGTGCCAGCAGCTTAGGGCCAGGGCTCAATGAAAAACTATTTTTT. Translating it yields CASSLGPGLNEKLFF.

CDR3: CASSQTSSSDEQYF. The DNA for the CDR3 is TGCGCCAGCAGCCAGACTAGTTCCAGCGACGAGCAGTACTTC. The chain uses TRBV5-1 and TRBJ2-7, with a possible D match to TRBD2 (6 bases). The V and J ends lost 4 bases and 5 bases respectively, with 16 bases between them. Germline CDR1 is SGHRS and CDR2 is YFSETQ. This CDR3 contains 14 residues.

The sample holds many counts of this clonotype. V usage is TRBV20-1 and J usage is TRBJ1-1; D uncertain. The CDR3 sequence is 13 residues long. In germline, CDR1 is DFQATT, CDR2 SNEGSKA (reference sequence). Trimming left V 1 base short and J 8 bases short, with 14 bases between. This CDR3 reads CSARVGSREEAFF. The CDR3 nucleotides read TGCAGTGCTAGAGTAGGTAGCAGAGAGGAAGCTTTCTTT.

This clonotype showed up many times. The V gene is TRBV2, the J gene TRBJ2-3; D perhaps matches TRBD2 (5 bases). CDR1 and CDR2 (germline): SNHLY, FYNNEI. V gave up 3 bases and J gave up 3 bases, with 10 bases separating them. The CDR3 contains 14 residues. CDR3: CASSDSGETDTQYF. CDR3 in DNA: TGTGCCAGCAGTGATAGTGGGGAGACAGATACGCAGTATTTT.